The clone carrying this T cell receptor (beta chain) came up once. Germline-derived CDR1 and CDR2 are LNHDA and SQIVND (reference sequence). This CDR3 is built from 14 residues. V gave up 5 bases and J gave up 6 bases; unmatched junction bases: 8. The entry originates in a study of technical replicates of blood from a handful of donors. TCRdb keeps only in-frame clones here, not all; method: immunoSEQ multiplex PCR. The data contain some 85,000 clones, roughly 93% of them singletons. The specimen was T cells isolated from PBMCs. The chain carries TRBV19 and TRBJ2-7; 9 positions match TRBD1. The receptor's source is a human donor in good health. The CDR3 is CASSPGQGTPEQYF. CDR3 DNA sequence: TGTGCCAGTAGTCCGGGACAGGGAACCCCCGAGCAGTACTTC.